This TCR beta chain was identified during a study of graft-versus-host responses after intestinal transplantation. Study as a whole: Recipients uniformly received anti-thymocyte globulin induction, followed by tacrolimus and steroids for approximately 3 years.

Points from the study as a whole: Subjects displaying graft-donor T cell macrochimerism possessed elevated graft-versus-host to host-versus-graft clonal ratios inside allografts. Declines in HvG clones occurring early post-transplant were associated with peak circulating GvH clone levels. There were GvH clones found in recipient marrow, and some of them appeared first in ileum or blood.

On this clone: The target antigen is unknown.

The data were produced by immunoSEQ multiplex PCR, yet TCRdb's version contains in-frame clones alone and is incomplete. Counted here are about 71,000 clones, 80% to 95% occurring once; the ten biggest clones make up about 1.3%. The CDR3 covers 14 residues. Germline V CDR1 and CDR2: SGHDT, YYEEEE. Trimming took off 0 bases at V and 3 bases at J, with 7 bases between the two ends. The sequence derives from a human donor who received an intestinal transplant. V and J are TRBV5-6 and TRBJ1-5; TRBD1 is a possible D gene (5 bases). The sequencing here drew on unstimulated CD8+ T cells sorted from spleen or lymph node cells, taken before intestinal transplant. Here the CDR3 DNA reads TGTGCCAGCAGCTTGGGACAGATCAATCAGCCCCAGCATTTT. It encodes CASSLGQINQPQHF.